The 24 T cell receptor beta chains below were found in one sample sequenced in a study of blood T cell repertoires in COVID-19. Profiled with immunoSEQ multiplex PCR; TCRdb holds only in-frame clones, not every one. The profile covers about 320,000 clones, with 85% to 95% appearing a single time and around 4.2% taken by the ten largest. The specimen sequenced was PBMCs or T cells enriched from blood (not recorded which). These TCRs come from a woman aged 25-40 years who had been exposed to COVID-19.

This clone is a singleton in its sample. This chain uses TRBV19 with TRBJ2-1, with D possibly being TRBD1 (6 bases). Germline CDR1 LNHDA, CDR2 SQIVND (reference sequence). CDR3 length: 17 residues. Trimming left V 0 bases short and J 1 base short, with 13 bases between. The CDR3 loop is CASSIDHRVGSYNEQFF. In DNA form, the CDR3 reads TGTGCCAGTAGTATAGACCACAGGGTGGGGTCCTACAATGAGCAGTTCTTC. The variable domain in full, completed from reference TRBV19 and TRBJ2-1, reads DGGITQSPKYLFRKEGQNVTLSCEQNLNHDAMYWYRQDPGQGLRLIYYSQIVNDFQKGDIAEGYSVSREKKESFPLTVTSAQKNPTAFYLCASSIDHRVGSYNEQFFGPGTRLTVL.

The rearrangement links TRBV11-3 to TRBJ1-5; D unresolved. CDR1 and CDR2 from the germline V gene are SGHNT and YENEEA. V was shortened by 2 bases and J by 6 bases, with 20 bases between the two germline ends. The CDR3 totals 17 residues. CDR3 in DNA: TGTGCCAGCAGCTTAATATATCACGGGAGAAAAGGTCAGCCCCAGCATTTT. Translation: CASSLIYHGRKGQPQHF. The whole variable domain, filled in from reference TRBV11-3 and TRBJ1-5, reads EAGVVQSPRYKIIEKKQPVAFWCNPISGHNTLYWYLQNLGQGPELLIRYENEEAVDDSQLPKDRFSAERLKGVDSTLKIQPAELGDSAVYLCASSLIYHGRKGQPQHFGDGTRLSIL.

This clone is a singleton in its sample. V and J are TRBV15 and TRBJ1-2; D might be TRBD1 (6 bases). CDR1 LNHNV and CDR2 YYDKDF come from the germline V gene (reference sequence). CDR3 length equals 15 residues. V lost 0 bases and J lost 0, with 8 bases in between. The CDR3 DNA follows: TGTGCCACCAGCAGAGACAGGGGAGCTAACTATGGCTACACCTTC. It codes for CATSRDRGANYGYTF. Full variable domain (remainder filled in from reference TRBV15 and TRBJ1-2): DAMVIQNPRYQVTQFGKPVTLSCSQTLNHNVMYWYQQKSSQAPKLLFHYYDKDFNNEADTPDNFQSRRPNTSFCFLDIRSPGLGDTAMYLCATSRDRGANYGYTFGSGTRLTVV.

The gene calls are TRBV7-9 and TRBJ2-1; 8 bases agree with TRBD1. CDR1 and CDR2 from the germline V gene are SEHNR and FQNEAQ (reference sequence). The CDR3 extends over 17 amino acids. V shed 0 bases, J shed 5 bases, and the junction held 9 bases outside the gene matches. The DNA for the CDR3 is TGTGCCAGCAGCTTAGCTGATGGCAGGGGGCTTCACAATGAGCAGTTCTTC. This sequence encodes CASSLADGRGLHNEQFF.

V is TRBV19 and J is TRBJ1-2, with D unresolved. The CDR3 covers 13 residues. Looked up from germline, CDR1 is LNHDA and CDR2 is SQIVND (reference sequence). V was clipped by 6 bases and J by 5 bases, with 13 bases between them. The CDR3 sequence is CASSLTQVYGYTF. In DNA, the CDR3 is TGTGCCAGTAGCCTGACCCAGGTGTATGGCTACACCTTC. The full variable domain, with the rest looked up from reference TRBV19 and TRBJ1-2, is DGGITQSPKYLFRKEGQNVTLSCEQNLNHDAMYWYRQDPGQGLRLIYYSQIVNDFQKGDIAEGYSVSREKKESFPLTVTSAQKNPTAFYLCASSLTQVYGYTFGSGTRLTVV.

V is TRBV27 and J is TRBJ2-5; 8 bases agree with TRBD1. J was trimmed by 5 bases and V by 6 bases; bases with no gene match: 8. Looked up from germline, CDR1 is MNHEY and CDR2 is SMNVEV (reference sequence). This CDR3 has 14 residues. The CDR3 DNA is TGTGCCAGCAGGGTGGACAGGGAATCGGAGACCCAGTACTTC. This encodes CASRVDRESETQYF.

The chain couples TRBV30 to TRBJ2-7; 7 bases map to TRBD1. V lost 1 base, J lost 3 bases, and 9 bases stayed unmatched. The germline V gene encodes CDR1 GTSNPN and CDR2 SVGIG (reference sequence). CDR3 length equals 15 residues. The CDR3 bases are TGTGCCTGGAGTGGGACAGGACCTACGTTCTACGAGCAGTACTTC. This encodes CAWSGTGPTFYEQYF.

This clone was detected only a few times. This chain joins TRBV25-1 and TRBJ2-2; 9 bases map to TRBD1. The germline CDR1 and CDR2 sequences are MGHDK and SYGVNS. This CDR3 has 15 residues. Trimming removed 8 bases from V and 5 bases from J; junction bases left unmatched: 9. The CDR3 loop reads CASSTRDRVTGELFF. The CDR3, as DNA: TGTGCCAGCTCTACCCGGGACAGGGTAACCGGGGAGCTGTTTTTT.

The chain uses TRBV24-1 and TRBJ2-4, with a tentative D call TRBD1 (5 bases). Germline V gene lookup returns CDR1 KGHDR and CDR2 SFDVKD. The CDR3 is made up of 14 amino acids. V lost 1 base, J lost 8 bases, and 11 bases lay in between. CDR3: CATSDFSTQDIQYF. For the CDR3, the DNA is TGTGCCACCAGTGATTTTTCGACACAGGACATTCAGTACTTC.

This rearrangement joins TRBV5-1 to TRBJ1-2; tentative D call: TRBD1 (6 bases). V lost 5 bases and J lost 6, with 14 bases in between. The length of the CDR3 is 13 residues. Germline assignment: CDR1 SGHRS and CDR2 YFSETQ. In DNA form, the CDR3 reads TGCGCCAGCAGTAACCAGGGGTGGAATGGCTACACCTTC. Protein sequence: CASSNQGWNGYTF.

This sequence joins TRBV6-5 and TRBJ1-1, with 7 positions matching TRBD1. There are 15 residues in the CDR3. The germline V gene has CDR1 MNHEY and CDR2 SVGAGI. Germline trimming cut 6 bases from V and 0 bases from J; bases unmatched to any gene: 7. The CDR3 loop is CASRDLQGVNTEAFF. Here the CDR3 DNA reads TGTGCCAGCAGGGACCTTCAGGGGGTGAACACTGAAGCTTTCTTT.

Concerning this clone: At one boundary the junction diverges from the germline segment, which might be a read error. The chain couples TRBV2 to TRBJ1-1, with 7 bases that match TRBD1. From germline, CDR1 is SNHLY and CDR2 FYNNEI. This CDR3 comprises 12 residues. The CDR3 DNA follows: TGTGCCAGCAGCTTCTATGGACAGGCCCTCCTGTTT. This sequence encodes CASSFYGQALLF.

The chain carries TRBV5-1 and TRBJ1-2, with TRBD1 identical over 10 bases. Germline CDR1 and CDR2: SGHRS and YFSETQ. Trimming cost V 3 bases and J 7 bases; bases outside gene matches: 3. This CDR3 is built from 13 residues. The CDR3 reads CASSSGQGVGYTF. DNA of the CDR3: TGCGCCAGCAGCTCCGGACAGGGGGTTGGCTACACCTTC.

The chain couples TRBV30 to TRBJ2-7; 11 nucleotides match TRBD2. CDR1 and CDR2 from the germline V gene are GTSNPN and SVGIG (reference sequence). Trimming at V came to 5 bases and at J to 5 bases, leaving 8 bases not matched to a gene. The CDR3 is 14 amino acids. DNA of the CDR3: TGTGCCTGGGACTTAGCGGGGGGGCCCCACGAGCAGTACTTC. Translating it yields CAWDLAGGPHEQYF.

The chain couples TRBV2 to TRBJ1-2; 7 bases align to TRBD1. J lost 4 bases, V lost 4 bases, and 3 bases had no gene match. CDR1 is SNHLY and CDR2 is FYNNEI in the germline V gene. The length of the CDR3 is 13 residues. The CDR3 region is CASSVDRVYGYTF. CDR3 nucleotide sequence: TGTGCCAGCAGTGTCGACAGGGTCTATGGCTACACCTTC.

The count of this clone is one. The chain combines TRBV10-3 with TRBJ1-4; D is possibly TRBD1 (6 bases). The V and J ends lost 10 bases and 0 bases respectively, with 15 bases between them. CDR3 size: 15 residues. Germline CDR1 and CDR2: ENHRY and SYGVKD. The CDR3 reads CATRDKISTNEKLFF. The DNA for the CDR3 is TGTGCCACCCGGGACAAGATTTCAACTAATGAAAAACTGTTTTTT.

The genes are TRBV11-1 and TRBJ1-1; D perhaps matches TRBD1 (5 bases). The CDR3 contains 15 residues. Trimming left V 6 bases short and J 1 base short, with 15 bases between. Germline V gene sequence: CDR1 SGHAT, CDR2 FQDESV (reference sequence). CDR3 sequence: CASRRTPQGNTEAFF. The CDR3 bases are TGTGCCAGCAGACGCACCCCCCAGGGGAACACTGAAGCTTTCTTT.

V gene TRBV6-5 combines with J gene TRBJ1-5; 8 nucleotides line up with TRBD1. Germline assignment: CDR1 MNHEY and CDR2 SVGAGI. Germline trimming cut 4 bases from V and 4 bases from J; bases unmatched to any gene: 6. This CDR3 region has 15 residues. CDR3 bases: TGTGCCAGCAGTTCCAGACAGGGGATTAATCAGCCCCAGCATTTT. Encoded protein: CASSSRQGINQPQHF.

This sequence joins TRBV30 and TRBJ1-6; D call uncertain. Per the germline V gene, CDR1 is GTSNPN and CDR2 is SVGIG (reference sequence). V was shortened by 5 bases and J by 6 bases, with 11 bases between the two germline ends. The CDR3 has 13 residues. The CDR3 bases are TGTGCCTGGTCGGGGTTTGGTAATTCACCCCTCCACTTT. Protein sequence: CAWSGFGNSPLHF. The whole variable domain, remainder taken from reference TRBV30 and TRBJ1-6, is SQTIHQWPATLVQPVGSPLSLECTVEGTSNPNLYWYRQAAGRGLQLLFYSVGIGQISSEVPQNLSASRPQDRQFILSSKKLLLSDSGFYLCAWSGFGNSPLHFGNGTRLTVT.

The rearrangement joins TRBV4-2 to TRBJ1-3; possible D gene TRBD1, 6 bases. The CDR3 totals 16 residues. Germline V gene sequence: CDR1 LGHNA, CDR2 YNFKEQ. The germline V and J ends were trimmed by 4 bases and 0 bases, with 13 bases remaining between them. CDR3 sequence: CASSPPQGNSGNTIYF. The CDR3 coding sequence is TGTGCCAGCAGCCCCCCACAGGGCAACTCTGGAAACACCATATATTTT.

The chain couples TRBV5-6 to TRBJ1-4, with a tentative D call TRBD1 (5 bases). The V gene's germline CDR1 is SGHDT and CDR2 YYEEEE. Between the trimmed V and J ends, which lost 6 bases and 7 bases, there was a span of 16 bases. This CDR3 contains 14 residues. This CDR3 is CASTNRRRGEKLFF. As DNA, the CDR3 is TGTGCCAGCACTAACAGGCGGCGCGGTGAAAAACTGTTTTTT.

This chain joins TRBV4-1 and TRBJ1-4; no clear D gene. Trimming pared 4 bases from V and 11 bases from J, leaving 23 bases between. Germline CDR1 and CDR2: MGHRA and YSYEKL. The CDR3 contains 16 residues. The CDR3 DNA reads TGCGCCAGCAGCCGGGAGCTGGCAGGTTCGGGAGGGAAACTGTTTTTT. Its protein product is CASSRELAGSGGKLFF.

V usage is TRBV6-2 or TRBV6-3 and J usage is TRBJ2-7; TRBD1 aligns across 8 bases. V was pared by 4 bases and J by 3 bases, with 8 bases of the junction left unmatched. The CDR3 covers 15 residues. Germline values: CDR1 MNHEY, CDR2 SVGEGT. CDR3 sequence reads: CASSFWTGKVYEQYF. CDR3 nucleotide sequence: TGTGCCAGCAGTTTCTGGACAGGGAAGGTCTACGAGCAGTACTTC.

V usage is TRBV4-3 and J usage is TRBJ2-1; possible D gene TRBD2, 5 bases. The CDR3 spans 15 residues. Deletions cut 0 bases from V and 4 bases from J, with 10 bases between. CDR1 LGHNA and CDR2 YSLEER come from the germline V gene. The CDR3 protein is CASSQDQRRYNEQFF. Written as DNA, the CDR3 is TGCGCCAGCAGCCAAGACCAAAGGAGGTACAATGAGCAGTTCTTC.